This T cell receptor (beta chain) derives from a study of blood T cell repertoires in COVID-19. The overall study: Sites across the United States, Italy and Spain contributed samples from acute and convalescent COVID-19.

Original processing notes: Reference gene primer amplification yielded estimated nucleated cell counts. TCRdb keeps only in-frame clones here, not all; method: immunoSEQ multiplex PCR. For V, J and clone size, that table is used; D and trimming come from the DNA. The sample has about 88,000 clones, 90% seen once. The CDR3 sequence is 15 residues long. The V and J ends lost 6 bases and 5 bases respectively, with 16 bases between them. CDR1 and CDR2 from the germline V gene are LNHDA and SQIVND (reference sequence). The V and J genes are TRBV19 and TRBJ1-4; the D gene is possibly TRBD1 (6 bases). This TCR derives from a man aged 60 to 69 with acute or convalescent COVID-19. Material for sequencing was peripheral blood. The CDR3 nucleotides are TGTGCCAGTAGCACAAGGGGACAAATAAATGAAAAACTGTTTTTT. Translating gives CASSTRGQINEKLFF.